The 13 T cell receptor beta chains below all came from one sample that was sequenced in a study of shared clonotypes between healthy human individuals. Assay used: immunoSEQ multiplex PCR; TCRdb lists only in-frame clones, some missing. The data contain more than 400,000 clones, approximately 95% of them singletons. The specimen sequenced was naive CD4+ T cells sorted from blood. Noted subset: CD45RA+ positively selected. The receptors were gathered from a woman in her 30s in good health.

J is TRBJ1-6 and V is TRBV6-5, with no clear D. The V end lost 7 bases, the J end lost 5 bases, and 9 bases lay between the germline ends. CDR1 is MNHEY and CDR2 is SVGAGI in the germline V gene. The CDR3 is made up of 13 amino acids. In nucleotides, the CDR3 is TGTGCCAGCATGAGAAGAGATAATTCACCCCTCCACTTT. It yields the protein CASMRRDNSPLHF.

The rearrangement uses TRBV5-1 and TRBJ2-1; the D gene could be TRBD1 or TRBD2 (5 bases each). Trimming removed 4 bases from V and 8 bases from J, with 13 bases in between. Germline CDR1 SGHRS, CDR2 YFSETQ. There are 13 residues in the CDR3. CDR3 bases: TGCGCCAGCAGCCCGGGACCTGTCCATGAGCAGTTCTTC. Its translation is CASSPGPVHEQFF.

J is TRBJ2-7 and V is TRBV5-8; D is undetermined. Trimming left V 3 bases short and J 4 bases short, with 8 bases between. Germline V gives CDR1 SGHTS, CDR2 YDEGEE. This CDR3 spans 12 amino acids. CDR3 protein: CASSSRRYEQYF. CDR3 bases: TGTGCCAGCAGCTCAAGACGGTACGAGCAGTACTTC.

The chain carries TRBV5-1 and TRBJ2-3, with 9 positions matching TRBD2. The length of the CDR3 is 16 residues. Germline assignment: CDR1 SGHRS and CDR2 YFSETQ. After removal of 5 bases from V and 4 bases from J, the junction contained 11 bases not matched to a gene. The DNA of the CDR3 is TGCGCCAGCAGTCCATCCCCGGGACTAGCCCCAGATACGCAGTATTTT. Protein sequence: CASSPSPGLAPDTQYF. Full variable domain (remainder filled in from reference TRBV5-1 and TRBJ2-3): KAGVTQTPRYLIKTRGQQVTLSCSPISGHRSVSWYQQTPGQGLQFLFEYFSETQRNKGNFPGRFSGRQFSNSRSEMNVSTLELGDSALYLCASSPSPGLAPDTQYFGPGTRLTVL.

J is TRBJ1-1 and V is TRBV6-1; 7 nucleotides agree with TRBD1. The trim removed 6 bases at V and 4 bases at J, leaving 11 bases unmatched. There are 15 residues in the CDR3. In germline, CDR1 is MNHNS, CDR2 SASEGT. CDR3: CASRVDRTEITEAFF. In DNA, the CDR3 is TGTGCCAGCAGAGTGGACAGGACTGAGATCACTGAAGCTTTCTTT.

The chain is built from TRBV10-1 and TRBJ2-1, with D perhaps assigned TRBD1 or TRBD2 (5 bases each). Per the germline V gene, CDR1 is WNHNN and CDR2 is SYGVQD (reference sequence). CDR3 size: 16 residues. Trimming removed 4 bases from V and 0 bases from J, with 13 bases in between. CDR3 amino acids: CASSVGPGSSYNEQFF. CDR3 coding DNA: TGCGCCAGCAGTGTAGGCCCAGGGAGCTCCTACAATGAGCAGTTCTTC.

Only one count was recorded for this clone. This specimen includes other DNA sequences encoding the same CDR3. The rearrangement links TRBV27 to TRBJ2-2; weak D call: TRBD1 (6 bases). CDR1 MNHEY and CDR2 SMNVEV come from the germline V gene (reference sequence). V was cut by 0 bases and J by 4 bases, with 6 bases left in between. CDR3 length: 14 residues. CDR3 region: CASSLSGGTGELFF. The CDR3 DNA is TGTGCCAGCAGTTTATCAGGGGGCACCGGGGAGCTGTTTTTT.

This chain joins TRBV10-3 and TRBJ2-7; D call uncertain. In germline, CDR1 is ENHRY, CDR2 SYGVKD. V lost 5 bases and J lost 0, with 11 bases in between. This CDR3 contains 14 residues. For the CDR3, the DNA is TGTGCCATCAGTAAAACGGTTGACTCCTACGAGCAGTACTTC. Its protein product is CAISKTVDSYEQYF.

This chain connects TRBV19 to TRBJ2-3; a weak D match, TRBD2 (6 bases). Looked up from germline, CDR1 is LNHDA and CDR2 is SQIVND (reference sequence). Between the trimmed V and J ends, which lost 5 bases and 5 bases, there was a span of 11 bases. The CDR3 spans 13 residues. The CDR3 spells CASSLGEEDTQYF. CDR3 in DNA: TGTGCCAGTAGTCTGGGGGAGGAAGATACGCAGTATTTT.

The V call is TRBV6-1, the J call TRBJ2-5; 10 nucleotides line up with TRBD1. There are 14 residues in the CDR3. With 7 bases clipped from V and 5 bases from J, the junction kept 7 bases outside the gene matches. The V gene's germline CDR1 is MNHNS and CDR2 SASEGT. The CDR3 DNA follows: TGTGCCAGCACTCAGGGACAGGGGACCGAGACCCAGTACTTC. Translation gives CASTQGQGTETQYF.

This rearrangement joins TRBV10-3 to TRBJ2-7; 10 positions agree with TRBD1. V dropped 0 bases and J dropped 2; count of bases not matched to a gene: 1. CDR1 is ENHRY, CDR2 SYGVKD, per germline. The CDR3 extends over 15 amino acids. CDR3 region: CAISESGTGAYEQYF. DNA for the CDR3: TGTGCCATCAGTGAGTCCGGGACAGGGGCCTACGAGCAGTACTTC.

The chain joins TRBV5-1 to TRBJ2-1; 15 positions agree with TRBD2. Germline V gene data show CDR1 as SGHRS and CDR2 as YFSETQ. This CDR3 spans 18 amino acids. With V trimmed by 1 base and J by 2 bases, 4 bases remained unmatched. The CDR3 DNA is TGCGCCAGCAGCTTGCGGGGGACTAGCGGGAGGACCTACAATGAGCAGTTCTTC. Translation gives CASSLRGTSGRTYNEQFF.

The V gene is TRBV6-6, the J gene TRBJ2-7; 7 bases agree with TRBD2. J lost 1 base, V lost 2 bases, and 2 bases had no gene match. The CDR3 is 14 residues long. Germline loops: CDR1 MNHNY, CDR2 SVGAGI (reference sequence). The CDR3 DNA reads TGTGCCAGCAGTTACGGGACTACATCCTACGAGCAGTACTTC. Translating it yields CASSYGTTSYEQYF.